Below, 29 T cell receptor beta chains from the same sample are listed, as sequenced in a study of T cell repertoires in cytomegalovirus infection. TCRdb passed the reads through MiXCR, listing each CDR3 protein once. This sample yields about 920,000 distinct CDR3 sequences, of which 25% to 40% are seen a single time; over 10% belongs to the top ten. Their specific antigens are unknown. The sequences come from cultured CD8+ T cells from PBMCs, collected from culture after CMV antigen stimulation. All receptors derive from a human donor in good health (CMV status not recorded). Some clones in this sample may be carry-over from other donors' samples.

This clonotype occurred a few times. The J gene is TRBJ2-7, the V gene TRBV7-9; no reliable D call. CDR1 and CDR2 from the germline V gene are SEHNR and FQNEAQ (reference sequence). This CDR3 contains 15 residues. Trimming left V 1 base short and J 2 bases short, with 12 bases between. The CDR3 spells CASSLGAVATYEQYV. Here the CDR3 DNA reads TGTGCCAGCAGCTTAGGAGCAGTTGCTACCTACGAGCAGTACGTC.

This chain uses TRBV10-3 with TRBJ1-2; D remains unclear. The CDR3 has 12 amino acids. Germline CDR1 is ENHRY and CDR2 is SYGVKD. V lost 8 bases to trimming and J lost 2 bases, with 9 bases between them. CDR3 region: CAIGGKNYGYTF. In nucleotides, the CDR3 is TGTGCCATCGGTGGCAAAAACTATGGCTACACCTTC.

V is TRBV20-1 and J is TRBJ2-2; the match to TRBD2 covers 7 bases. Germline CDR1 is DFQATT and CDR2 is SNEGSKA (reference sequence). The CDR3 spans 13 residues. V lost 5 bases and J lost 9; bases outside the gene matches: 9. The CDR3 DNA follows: TGCAGTGCTGGACCTAAAGCGGGATGGGAGCTGTTTTTT. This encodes CSAGPKAGWELFF.

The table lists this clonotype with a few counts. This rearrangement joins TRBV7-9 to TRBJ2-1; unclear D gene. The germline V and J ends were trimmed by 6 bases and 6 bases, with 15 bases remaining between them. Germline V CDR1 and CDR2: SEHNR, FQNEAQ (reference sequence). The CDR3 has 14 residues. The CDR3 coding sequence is TGTGCCAGCAGGGCCGACCTGCCCCCCAATGAGCAGTTCTTC. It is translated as CASRADLPPNEQFF.

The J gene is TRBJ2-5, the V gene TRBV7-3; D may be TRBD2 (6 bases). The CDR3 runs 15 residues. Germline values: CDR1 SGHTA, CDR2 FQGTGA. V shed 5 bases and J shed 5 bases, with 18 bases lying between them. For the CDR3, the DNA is TGTGCCAGCAGCCCCGTTGCGGGGCTTACGGAGACCCAGTACTTC. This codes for CASSPVAGLTETQYF.

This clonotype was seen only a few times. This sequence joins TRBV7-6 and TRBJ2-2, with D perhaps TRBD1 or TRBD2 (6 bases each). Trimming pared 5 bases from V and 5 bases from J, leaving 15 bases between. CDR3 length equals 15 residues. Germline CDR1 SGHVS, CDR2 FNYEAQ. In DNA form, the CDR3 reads TGTGCCAGCAGCCCGACGGGGGCTGAAACCGGGGAGCTGTTTTTT. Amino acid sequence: CASSPTGAETGELFF.

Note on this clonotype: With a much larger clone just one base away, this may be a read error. The CDR3 DNA sequence: TGTGCCAGCAGTCTCACTCATACATATACGCAGTATTTT. Translation gives CASSLTHTYTQYF. The chain combines TRBV7-2 with TRBJ2-3; D uncertain. Germline lookup yields CDR1 SGHTA and CDR2 FQGNSA. V was pared by 6 bases and J by 7 bases, with 14 bases between. This CDR3 spans 13 amino acids.

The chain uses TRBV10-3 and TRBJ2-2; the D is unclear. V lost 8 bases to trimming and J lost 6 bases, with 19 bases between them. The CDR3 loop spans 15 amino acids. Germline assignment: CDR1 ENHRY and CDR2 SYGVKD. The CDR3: CAIPVTEGQAGELFF. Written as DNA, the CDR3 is TGTGCCATCCCCGTAACCGAAGGGCAAGCCGGGGAGCTGTTTTTT.

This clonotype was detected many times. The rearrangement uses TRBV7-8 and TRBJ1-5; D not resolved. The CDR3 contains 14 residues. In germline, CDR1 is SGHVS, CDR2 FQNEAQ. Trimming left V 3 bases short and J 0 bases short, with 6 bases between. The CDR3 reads CASSLEDSNQPQHF. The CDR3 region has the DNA TGTGCCAGCAGCTTGGAGGATAGCAATCAGCCCCAGCATTTT.

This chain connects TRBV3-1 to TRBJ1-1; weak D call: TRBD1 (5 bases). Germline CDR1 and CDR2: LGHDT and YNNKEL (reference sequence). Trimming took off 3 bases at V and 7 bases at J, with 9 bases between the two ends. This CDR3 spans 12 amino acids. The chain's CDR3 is CASSQGGDEAFF. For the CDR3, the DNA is TGTGCCAGCAGCCAGGGAGGGGATGAAGCTTTCTTT.

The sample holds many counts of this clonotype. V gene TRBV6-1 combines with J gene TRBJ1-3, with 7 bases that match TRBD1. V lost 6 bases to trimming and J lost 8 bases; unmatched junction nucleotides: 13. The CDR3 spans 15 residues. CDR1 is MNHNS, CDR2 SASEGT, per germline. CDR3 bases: TGTGCCAGCAGCCTGACAGGGCGAATGCCGGACACCATATATTTT. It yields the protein CASSLTGRMPDTIYF.

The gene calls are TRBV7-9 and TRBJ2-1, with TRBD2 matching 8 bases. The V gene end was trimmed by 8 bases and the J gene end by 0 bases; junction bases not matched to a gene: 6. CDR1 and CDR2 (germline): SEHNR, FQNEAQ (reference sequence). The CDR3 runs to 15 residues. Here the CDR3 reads CASVRGGSSYNEQFF. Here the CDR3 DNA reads TGTGCCAGCGTCCGGGGGGGGAGCTCCTACAATGAGCAGTTCTTC.

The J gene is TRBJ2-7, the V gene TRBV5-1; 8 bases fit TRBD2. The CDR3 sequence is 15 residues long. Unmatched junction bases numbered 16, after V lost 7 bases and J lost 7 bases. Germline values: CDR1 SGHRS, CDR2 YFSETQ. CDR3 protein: CASSLDSGGLEEQYF. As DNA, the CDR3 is TGCGCCAGCTCCCTAGACAGCGGGGGTTTGGAGGAGCAGTACTTC.

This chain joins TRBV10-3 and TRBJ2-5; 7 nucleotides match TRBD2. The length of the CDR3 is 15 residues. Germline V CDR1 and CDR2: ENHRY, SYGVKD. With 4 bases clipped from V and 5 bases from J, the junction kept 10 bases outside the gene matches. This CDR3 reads CAISGPAGRPETQYF. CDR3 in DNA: TGTGCCATCAGTGGACCAGCGGGGAGACCGGAGACCCAGTACTTC.

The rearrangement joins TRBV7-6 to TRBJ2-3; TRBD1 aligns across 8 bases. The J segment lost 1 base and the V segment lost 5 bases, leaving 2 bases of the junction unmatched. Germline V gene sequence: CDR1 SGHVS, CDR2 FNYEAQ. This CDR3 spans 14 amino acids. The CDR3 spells CASSKDRGTDTQYF. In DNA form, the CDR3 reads TGTGCCAGCAGCAAGGACAGGGGCACAGATACGCAGTATTTT.

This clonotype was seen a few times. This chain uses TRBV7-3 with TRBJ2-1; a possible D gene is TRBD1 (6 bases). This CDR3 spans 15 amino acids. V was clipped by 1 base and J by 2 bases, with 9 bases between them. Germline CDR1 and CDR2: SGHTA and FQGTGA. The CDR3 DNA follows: TGTGCCAGCAGCTTAAAGGGGGAAGCCTACAATGAGCAGTTCTTC. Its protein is CASSLKGEAYNEQFF.

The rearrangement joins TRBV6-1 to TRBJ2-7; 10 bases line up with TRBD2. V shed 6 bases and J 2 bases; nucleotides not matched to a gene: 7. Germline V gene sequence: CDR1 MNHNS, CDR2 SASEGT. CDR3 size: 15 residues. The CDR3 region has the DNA TGTGCCAGCAGGGGACTACTAGCGGGAACCTACGAGCAGTACGTC. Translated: CASRGLLAGTYEQYV.

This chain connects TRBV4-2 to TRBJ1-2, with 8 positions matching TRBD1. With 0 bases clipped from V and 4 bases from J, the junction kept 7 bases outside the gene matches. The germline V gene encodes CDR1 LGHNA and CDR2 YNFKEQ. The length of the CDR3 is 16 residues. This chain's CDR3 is CASSQDGTGTSYGYTF. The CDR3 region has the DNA TGTGCCAGCAGCCAAGATGGGACAGGAACCTCCTATGGCTACACCTTC.

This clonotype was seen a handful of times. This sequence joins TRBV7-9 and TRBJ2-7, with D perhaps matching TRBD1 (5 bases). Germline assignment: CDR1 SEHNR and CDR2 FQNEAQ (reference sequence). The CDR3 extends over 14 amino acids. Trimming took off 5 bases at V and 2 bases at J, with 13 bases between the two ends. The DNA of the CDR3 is TGTGCCAGCAGCCCAGACAGAGGAACCTACGAGCAGTACTTC. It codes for CASSPDRGTYEQYF.

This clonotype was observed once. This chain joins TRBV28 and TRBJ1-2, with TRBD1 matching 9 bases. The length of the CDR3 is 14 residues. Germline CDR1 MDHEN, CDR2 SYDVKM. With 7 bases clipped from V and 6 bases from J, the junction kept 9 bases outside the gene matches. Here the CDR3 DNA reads TGTGCCAGCACCCACAGGGGGCTAGGGGATGGCTACACCTTC. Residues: CASTHRGLGDGYTF.

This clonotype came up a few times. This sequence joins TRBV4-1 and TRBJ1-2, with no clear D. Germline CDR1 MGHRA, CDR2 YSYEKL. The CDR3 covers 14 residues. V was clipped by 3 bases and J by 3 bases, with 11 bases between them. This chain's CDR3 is CASSHVLSDYGYTF. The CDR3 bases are TGCGCCAGCAGCCACGTCCTCTCCGACTATGGCTACACCTTC.

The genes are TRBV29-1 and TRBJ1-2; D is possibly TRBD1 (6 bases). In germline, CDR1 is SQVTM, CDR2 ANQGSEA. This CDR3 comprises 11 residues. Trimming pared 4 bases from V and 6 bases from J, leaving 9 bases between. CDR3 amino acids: CSVAGGNGYTF. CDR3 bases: TGCAGCGTTGCTGGGGGCAATGGCTACACCTTC.

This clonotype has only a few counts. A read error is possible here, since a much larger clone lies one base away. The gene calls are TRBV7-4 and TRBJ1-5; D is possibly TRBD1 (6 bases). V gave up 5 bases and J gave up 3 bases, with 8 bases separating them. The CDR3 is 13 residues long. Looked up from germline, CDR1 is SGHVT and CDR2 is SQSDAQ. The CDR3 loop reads CASSRGHNQPQHF. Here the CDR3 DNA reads TGTGCCAGCAGCCGGGGACACAATCAGCCCCAGCATTTT.

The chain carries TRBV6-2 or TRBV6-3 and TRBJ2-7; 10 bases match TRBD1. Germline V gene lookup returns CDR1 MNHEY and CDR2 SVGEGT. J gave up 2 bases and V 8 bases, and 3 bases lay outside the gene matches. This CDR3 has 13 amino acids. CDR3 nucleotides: TGTGCCAGCCGGGACAGGGGACCCTACGAGCAGTACGTC. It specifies CASRDRGPYEQYV.

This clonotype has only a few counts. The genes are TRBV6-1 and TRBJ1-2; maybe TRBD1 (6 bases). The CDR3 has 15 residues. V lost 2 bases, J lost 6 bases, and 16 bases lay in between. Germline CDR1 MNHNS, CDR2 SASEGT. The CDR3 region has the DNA TGTGCCAGCAGTGAACCTACAGGGATTTGGGATGGCTACACCTTC. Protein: CASSEPTGIWDGYTF.

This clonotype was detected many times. CDR3 in amino acids: CASSLGGVNTGELFF. In DNA, the CDR3 is TGTGCCAGCAGCCTCGGGGGGGTGAACACCGGGGAGCTGTTTTTT. The rearrangement joins TRBV7-9 to TRBJ2-2; 8 bases line up with TRBD2. Per the germline V gene, CDR1 is SEHNR and CDR2 is FQNEAQ (reference sequence). With 5 bases clipped from V and 1 base from J, the junction kept 3 bases outside the gene matches. This CDR3 is built from 15 residues. The variable domain in full, completed from reference TRBV7-9 and TRBJ2-2, reads DTGVSQNPRHKITKRGQNVTFRCDPISEHNRLYWYRQTLGQGPEFLTYFQNEAQLEKSRLLSDRFSAERPKGSFSTLEIQRTEQGDSAMYLCASSLGGVNTGELFFGEGSRLTVL.

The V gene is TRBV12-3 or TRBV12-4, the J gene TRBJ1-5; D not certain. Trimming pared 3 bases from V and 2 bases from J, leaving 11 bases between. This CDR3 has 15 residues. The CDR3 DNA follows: TGTGCCAGCAGTTTTGGGGTCTTAGGCAATCAGCCCCAGCATTTT. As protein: CASSFGVLGNQPQHF.

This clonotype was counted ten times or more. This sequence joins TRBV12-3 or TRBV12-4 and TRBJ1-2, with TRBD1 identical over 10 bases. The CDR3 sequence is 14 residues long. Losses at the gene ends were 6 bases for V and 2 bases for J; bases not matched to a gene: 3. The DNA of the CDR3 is TGTGCCAGCAGCCCGGGACAGGGGAACTATGGCTACACCTTC. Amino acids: CASSPGQGNYGYTF.

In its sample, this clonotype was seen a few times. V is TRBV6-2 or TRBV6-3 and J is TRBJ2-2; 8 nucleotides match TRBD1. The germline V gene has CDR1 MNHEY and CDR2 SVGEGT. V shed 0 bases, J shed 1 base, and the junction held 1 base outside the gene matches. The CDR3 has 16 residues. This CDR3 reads CASSYSGQENTGELFF. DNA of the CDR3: TGTGCCAGCAGTTACTCGGGACAGGAGAACACCGGGGAGCTGTTTTTT.